This T cell receptor (beta chain) is from a study of blood T cell repertoires in COVID-19. Turning to the study itself: The origin of the acute and convalescent COVID-19 samples was the United States, Italy and Spain. In each case, the material was cDNA or gDNA derived from T cells, B-cell-depleted T cells, or PBMCs.

Trimming cost V 1 base and J 2 bases, with 9 bases left between them. CDR3 length: 15 residues. Germline CDR1 and CDR2: MGHRA and YSYEKL. How the authors handled the data: It was from reference gene primer amplification that nucleated cell counts were estimated. Only in-frame clones appear in the TCRdb table, and some are missing; sequencing was by immunoSEQ multiplex PCR. V and J calls and clone size are as listed in that table; D and trimming were resolved from the DNA. This repertoire shows a few hundred thousand clones, almost 90% found once; its top ten account for 2.1%. This clone was seen ten or more times.

The gene calls are TRBV4-1 and TRBJ2-1; D unresolved. This clonotype originated in an older woman with COVID-19, enrolled during active disease. Sequenced sample: peripheral blood. The CDR3 nucleotides read TGCGCCAGCAGCCAAGGGGTGCGGACCTACAATGAGCAGTTCTTC. Amino acids: CASSQGVRTYNEQFF.